Here is one T cell receptor (beta chain) with its context. Its antigen remains unidentified. After removal of 0 bases from V and 8 bases from J, the junction contained 2 bases not matched to a gene. The germline V gene has CDR1 LNHDA and CDR2 SQIVND (reference sequence). CDR3 length: 15 amino acids. TCRdb keeps only in-frame clones here, not all; method: immunoSEQ multiplex PCR. The table has about 44,000 clones, roughly 65% seen once; the top ten hold 3.1%. The data were taken from a study of PD-1 blockade in classical Hodgkin lymphoma. Study-wide results and caveats: The diversity seen at baseline in complete responders resembled that of newly diagnosed patients.

Time point meaning: cycle 4 day 1 (C4D1), after six to seven weeks of nivolumab. Each of the patients experienced relapse following autologous stem cell transplantation, and their brentuximab vedotin exposure differed. This clonotype was obtained from a human donor with classical Hodgkin lymphoma. Material: peripheral blood mononuclear cells (PBMCs), obtained before the fourth cycle of nivolumab. The chain combines TRBV19 with TRBJ1-5, with 12 bases lining up with TRBD1. The CDR3 nucleotides are TGTGCCAGTAGTATAGAAGGGACAGGGGGCAAGCCCCAGCATTTT. The encoded protein is CASSIEGTGGKPQHF.